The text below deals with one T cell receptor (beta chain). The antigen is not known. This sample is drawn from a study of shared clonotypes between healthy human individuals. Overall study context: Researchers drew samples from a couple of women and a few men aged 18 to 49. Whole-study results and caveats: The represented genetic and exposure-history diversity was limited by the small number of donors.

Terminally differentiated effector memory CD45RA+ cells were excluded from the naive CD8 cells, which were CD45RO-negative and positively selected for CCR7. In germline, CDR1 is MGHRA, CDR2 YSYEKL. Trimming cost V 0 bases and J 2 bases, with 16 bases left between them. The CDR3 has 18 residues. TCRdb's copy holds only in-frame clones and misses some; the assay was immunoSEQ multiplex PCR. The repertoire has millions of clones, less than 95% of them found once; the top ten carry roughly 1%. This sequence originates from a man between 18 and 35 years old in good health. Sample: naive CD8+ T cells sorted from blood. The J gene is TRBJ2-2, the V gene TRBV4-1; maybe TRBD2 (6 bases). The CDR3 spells CASSQEWLAADNTGELFF. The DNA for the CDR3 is TGCGCCAGCAGCCAAGAATGGTTAGCGGCAGATAACACCGGGGAGCTGTTTTTT.